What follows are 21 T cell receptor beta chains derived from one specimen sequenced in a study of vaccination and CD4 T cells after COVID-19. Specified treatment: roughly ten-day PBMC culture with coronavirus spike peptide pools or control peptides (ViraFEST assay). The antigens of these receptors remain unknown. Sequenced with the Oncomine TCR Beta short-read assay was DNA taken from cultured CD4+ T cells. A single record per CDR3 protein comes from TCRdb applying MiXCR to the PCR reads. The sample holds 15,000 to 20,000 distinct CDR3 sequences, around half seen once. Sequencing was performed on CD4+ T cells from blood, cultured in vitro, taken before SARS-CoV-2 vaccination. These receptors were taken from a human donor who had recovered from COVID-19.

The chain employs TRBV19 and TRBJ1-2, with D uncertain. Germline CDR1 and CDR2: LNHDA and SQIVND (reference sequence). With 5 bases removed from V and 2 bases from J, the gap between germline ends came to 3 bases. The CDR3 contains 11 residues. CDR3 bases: TGTGCCAGTAGTCCGAACTATGGCTACACCTTC. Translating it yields CASSPNYGYTF.

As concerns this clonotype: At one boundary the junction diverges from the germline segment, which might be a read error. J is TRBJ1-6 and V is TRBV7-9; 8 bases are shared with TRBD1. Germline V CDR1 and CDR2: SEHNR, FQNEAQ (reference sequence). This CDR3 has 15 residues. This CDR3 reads CASSLGQGANSPLHF. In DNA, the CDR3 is TGTGCCAGCAGCCTCGGACAGGGAGCCAATTCGCCCCTCCACTTT. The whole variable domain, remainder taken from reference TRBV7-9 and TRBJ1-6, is DTGVSQNPRHKITKRGQNVTFRCDPISEHNRLYWYRQTLGQGPEFLTYFQNEAQLEKSRLLSDRFSAERPKGSFSTLEIQRTEQGDSAMYLCASSLGQGANSPLHFGNGTRLTVT.

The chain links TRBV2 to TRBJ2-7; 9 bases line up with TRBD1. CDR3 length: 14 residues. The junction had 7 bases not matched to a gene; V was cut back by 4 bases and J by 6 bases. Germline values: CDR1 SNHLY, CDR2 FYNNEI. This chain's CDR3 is CASSGRTGDLEQYF. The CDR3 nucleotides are TGTGCCAGCAGTGGGCGGACAGGGGACCTCGAGCAGTACTTC.

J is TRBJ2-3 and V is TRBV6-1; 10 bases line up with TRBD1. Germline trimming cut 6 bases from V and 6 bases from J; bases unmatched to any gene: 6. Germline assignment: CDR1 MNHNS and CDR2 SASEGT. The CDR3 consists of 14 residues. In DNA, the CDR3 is TGTGCCAGCAGAACCGGGACAGGGGATGATACGCAGTATTTT. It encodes CASRTGTGDDTQYF.

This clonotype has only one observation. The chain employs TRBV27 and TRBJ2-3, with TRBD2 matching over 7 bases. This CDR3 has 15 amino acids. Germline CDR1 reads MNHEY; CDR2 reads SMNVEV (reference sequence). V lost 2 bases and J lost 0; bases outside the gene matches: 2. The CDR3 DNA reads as TGTGCCAGCAGTTTACTAGCGGCTAGCACAGATACGCAGTATTTT. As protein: CASSLLAASTDTQYF.

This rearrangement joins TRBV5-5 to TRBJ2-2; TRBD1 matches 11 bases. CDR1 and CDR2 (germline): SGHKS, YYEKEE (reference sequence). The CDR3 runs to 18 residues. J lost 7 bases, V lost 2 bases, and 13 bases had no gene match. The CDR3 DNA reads TGTGCCAGCAGCTTTGGGATATCTCCCGGGACAGGGGGCGGGGAGCTGTTTTTT. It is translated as CASSFGISPGTGGGELFF.

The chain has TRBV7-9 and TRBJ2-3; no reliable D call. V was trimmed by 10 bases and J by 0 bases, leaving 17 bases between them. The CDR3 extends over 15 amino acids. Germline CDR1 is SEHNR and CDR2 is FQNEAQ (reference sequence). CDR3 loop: CATTLEVASTDTQYF. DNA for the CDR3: TGTGCCACCACCCTTGAAGTGGCTAGCACAGATACGCAGTATTTT.

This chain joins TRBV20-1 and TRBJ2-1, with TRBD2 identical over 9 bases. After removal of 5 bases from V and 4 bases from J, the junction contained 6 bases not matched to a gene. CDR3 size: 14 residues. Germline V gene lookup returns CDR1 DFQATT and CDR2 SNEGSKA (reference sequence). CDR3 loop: CSASIAGAYNEQFF. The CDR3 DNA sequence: TGCAGTGCTTCAATAGCGGGAGCATACAATGAGCAGTTCTTC.

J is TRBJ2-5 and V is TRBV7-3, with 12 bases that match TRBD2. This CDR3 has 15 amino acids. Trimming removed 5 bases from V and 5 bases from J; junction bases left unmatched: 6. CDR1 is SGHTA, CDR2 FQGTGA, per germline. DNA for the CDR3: TGTGCCAGCAGCCCGGGACTAGCGGGTGAGGAGACCCAGTACTTC. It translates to CASSPGLAGEETQYF. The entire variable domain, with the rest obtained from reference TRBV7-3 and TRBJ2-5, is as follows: GAGVSQTPSNKVTEKGKYVELRCDPISGHTALYWYRQSLGQGPEFLIYFQGTGAADDSGLPNDRFFAVRPEGSVSTLKIQRTERGDSAVYLCASSPGLAGEETQYFGPGTRLLVL.

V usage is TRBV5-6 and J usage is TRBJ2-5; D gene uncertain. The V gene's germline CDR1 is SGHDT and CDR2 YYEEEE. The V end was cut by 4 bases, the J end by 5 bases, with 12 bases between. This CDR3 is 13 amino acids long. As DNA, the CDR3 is TGTGCCAGCAGCCGCCTAGTAGGGGAGACCCAGTACTTC. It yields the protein CASSRLVGETQYF.

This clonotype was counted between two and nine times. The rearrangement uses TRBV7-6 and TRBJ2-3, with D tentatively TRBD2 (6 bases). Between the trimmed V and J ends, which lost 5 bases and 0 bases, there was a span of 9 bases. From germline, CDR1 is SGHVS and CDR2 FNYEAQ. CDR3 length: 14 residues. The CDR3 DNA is TGTGCCAGCAGCCCTGGAGGGAGCACAGATACGCAGTATTTT. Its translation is CASSPGGSTDTQYF.

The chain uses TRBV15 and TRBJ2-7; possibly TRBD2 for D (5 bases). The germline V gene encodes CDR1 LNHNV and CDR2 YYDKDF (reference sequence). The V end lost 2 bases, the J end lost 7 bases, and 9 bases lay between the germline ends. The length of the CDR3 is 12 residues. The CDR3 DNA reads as TGTGCCACCAGCAGAACGGCGGGTGAGCAGTACTTC. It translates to CATSRTAGEQYF.

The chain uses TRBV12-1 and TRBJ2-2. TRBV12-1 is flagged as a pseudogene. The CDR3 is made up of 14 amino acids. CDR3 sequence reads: CASSFLQRTGELFF. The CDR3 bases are TGTGCCAGCAGCTTTCTCCAGCGCACCGGGGAGCTGTTTTTT.

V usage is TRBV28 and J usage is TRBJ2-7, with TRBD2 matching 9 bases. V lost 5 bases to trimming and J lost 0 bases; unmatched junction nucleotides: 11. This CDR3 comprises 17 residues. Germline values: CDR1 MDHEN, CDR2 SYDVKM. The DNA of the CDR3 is TGTGCCAGCAGTCGGAAGTTCCTAGCGGGGAGCTCCTACGAGCAGTACTTC. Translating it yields CASSRKFLAGSSYEQYF.

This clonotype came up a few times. As DNA, the CDR3 is TGCAGTGGGTCGGAGCGGGAGAGGGGCACAGATACGCAGTATTTT. Its protein product is CSGSERERGTDTQYF. This rearrangement joins TRBV20-1 to TRBJ2-3; 8 bases are a match to TRBD2. Germline assignment: CDR1 DFQATT and CDR2 SNEGSKA (reference sequence). The CDR3 consists of 15 residues. J lost 1 base, V lost 7 bases, and 10 bases had no gene match.

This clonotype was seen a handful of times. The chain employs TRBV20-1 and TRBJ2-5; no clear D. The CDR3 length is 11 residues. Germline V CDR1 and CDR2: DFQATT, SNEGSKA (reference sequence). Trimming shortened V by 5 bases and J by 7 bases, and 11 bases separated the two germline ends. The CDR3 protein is CSAGPKVTQYF. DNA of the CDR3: TGCAGTGCTGGGCCGAAAGTGACCCAGTACTTC.

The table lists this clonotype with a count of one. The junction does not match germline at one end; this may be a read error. CDR3 amino acids: CASSSPVGGYVQYF. CDR3 DNA sequence: TGTGCCAGCAGTTCCCCGGTAGGCGGGTACGTGCAGTACTTC. This rearrangement joins TRBV27 to TRBJ2-7; perhaps TRBD2 as D (5 bases). The germline CDR1 and CDR2 sequences are MNHEY and SMNVEV (reference sequence). This CDR3 region has 14 residues.

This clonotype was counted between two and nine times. The CDR3 loop is CATRGGSTDTQYF. CDR3 DNA: TGTGCCACCCGGGGGGGAAGCACAGATACGCAGTATTTT. The chain recombines TRBV6-1 with TRBJ2-3; 8 nucleotides line up with TRBD2. The V and J ends lost 10 bases and 0 bases, in that order; junction bases with no gene match: 3. This CDR3 has 13 amino acids. Germline V gives CDR1 MNHNS, CDR2 SASEGT.

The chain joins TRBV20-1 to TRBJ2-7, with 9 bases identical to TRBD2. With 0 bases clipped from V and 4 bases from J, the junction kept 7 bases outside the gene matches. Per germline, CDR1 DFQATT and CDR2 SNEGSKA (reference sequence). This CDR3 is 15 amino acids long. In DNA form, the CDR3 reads TGCAGTGCTAGAGATGTAGCGGGAGTACAGTACGAGCAGTACTTC. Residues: CSARDVAGVQYEQYF.

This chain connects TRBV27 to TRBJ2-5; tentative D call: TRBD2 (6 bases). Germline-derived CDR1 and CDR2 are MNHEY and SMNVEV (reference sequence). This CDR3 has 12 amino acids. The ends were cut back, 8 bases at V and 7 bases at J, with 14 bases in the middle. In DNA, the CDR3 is TGTGCCAGCCGAACCCAAGCGGGGACCCAGTACTTC. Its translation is CASRTQAGTQYF.

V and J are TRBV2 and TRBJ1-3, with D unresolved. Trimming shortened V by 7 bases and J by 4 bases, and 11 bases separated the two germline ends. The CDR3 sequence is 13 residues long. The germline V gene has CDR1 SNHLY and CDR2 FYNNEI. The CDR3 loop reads CASTPFEGNTIYF. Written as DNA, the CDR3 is TGTGCCAGCACCCCCTTTGAGGGAAACACCATATATTTT.